Each of the 2 T cell receptor beta chains below was sequenced from the same sample in a study of blood T cell repertoires in COVID-19. Sequenced by immunoSEQ multiplex PCR; TCRdb stores in-frame clones only, minus some. The sample holds approximately 180,000 clones, approximately 80% seen once. Source material: PBMCs or T cells enriched from blood (not recorded which). The receptors derive from a woman aged 60-75 years with acute COVID-19.

The gene calls are TRBV25-1 and TRBJ1-4; D not certain. This CDR3 contains 13 residues. The germline V gene encodes CDR1 MGHDK and CDR2 SYGVNS. V dropped 4 bases and J dropped 3 bases, with 6 bases sitting between them. Here the CDR3 DNA reads TGTGCCAGCAGTGGACGGGCTAATGAAAAACTGTTTTTT. Translation: CASSGRANEKLFF. Based on the CDR3 plus reference TRBV25-1 and TRBJ1-4, the full variable domain is EADIYQTPRYLVIGTGKKITLECSQTMGHDKMYWYQQDPGMELHLIHYSYGVNSTEKGDLSSESTVSRIRTEHFPLTLESARPSHTSQYLCASSGRANEKLFFGSGTQLSVL.

This rearrangement joins TRBV13 to TRBJ2-4, with D possibly being TRBD2 (5 bases). The CDR3 consists of 16 residues. V was pared by 1 base and J by 1 base, with 11 bases between. Germline lookup yields CDR1 PRHDT and CDR2 FYEKMQ (reference sequence). The CDR3 region is CASSLAQEDAKNIQYF. CDR3 sequence (DNA): TGTGCCAGCAGCTTAGCTCAGGAGGACGCCAAAAACATTCAGTACTTC. Full variable domain (remainder filled in from reference TRBV13 and TRBJ2-4): AAGVIQSPRHLIKEKRETATLKCYPIPRHDTVYWYQQGPGQDPQFLISFYEKMQSDKGSIPDRFSAQQFSDYHSELNMSSLELGDSALYFCASSLAQEDAKNIQYFGAGTRLSVL.